The 11 T cell receptor beta chains reported below all come from one sample, sequenced in a study of PD-1 blockade in classical Hodgkin lymphoma. The time point: cycle 4 day 1 (C4D1), after less than 7 weeks of nivolumab. All the patients suffered relapse after autologous stem cell transplantation, and brentuximab vedotin exposure differed. The repertoire was sequenced with immunoSEQ multiplex PCR; TCRdb's copy has only in-frame clones and lacks some. The sample holds 20,000 or so clones, roughly three quarters seen once. The specimen was peripheral blood mononuclear cells (PBMCs), collected before the fourth cycle of nivolumab. These receptors were obtained from a human donor with classical Hodgkin lymphoma.

The chain is built from TRBV27 and TRBJ1-6; D not certain. CDR1 and CDR2 from the germline V gene are MNHEY and SMNVEV (reference sequence). The CDR3 extends over 13 amino acids. Trimming removed 3 bases at V and 9 bases at J, with 9 bases between. This CDR3 reads CASSFRESSPLHF. The CDR3 DNA reads as TGTGCCAGCAGTTTTAGGGAGTCTTCACCCCTCCACTTT.

This clone appeared a few times. This chain uses TRBV5-4 with TRBJ1-2; 11 positions match TRBD1. V trimming: 0 bases; J trimming: 7 bases; junction bases outside the gene matches: 5. Germline V lookup: CDR1 SGHNT, CDR2 YYREEE (reference sequence). CDR3 length: 15 residues. CDR3 region: CASSLGGQGARGYTF. The CDR3 nucleotides read TGTGCCAGCAGCTTGGGTGGACAGGGGGCGCGTGGCTACACCTTC.

This sequence joins TRBV6-5 and TRBJ2-1; tentatively, D is TRBD1 (5 bases). The V end was cut by 6 bases, the J end by 6 bases, with 15 bases between. The CDR3 extends over 14 amino acids. Germline V gene lookup returns CDR1 MNHEY and CDR2 SVGAGI. The CDR3 is CASSSTPQGNEQFF. The CDR3 DNA is TGTGCCAGCAGCTCCACCCCCCAGGGCAATGAGCAGTTCTTC.

The chain uses TRBV4-3 and TRBJ2-2, with TRBD2 identical over 12 bases. The V gene's germline CDR1 is LGHNA and CDR2 YSLEER. V was clipped by 7 bases and J by 4 bases; unmatched bases: 16. This CDR3 is 19 amino acids long. The chain's CDR3 is CASTPRTASGRAGTGELFF. In DNA, the CDR3 is TGCGCCAGCACCCCCCGAACGGCTAGCGGGAGGGCCGGCACCGGGGAGCTGTTTTTT.

CDR3 nucleotide sequence: TGTGCCAGCAGTCTGGAGGCAACTAATGAAAAACTGTTTTTT. Its translation: CASSLEATNEKLFF. The V gene is TRBV27, the J gene TRBJ1-4; the D is unclear. Germline values: CDR1 MNHEY, CDR2 SMNVEV (reference sequence). Trimming removed 5 bases at V and 0 bases at J, with 7 bases between. The CDR3 contains 14 residues.

The rearrangement joins TRBV25-1 to TRBJ2-3; TRBD1 might be the D (6 bases). The CDR3 contains 14 residues. Per the germline V gene, CDR1 is MGHDK and CDR2 is SYGVNS. Trimming took off 3 bases at V and 7 bases at J, with 14 bases between the two ends. The DNA of the CDR3 is TGTGCCAGCAGTGACCGTCTCACAGGGAATACGCAGTATTTT. This sequence encodes CASSDRLTGNTQYF.

This chain links TRBV2 with TRBJ2-5; D may correspond to TRBD1 or TRBD2 (5 bases each). The germline V and J ends were trimmed by 6 bases and 5 bases, with 13 bases remaining between them. The CDR3 length is 13 residues. Germline V gene lookup returns CDR1 SNHLY and CDR2 FYNNEI. CDR3 coding DNA: TGTGCCAGCAGAACTAGGGGATACGAGACCCAGTACTTC. Translating it yields CASRTRGYETQYF.

This clone appeared a single time. The chain carries TRBV4-2 and TRBJ1-2, with TRBD1 as a possible D gene (5 bases). Germline CDR1 LGHNA, CDR2 YNFKEQ. The V gene lost 2 bases and the J gene lost 4 bases, with 11 bases spanning the gap. This CDR3 spans 14 amino acids. CDR3 loop: CASSQLQEFYGYTF. The CDR3 DNA reads TGTGCCAGCAGCCAATTACAGGAGTTCTATGGCTACACCTTC.

The rearrangement links TRBV27 to TRBJ2-1, with D possibly TRBD2 on 5 matching bases. Germline values: CDR1 MNHEY, CDR2 SMNVEV (reference sequence). The CDR3 loop spans 16 amino acids. V lost 1 base, J lost 0 bases, and 10 bases lay in between. CDR3 nucleotides: TGTGCCAGCAGTTTATTCCGGGGTAGCTCCTACAATGAGCAGTTCTTC. This translates into CASSLFRGSSYNEQFF.

In DNA form, the CDR3 reads TGTGCCAGCAGCTGGCGGGTGTCAGGTAACACTGAAGCTTTCTTT. Protein product: CASSWRVSGNTEAFF. V usage is TRBV11-2 and J usage is TRBJ1-1; D not resolved. The V gene's germline CDR1 is SGHAT and CDR2 FQNNGV. V dropped 4 bases and J dropped 2 bases, with 14 bases sitting between them. This CDR3 is 15 amino acids long.

This clone was seen just once. In DNA form, the CDR3 reads TGTGCCAGCAGTGAAGAGAGCTATGGCTACACCTTC. The encoded protein is CASSEESYGYTF. This chain uses TRBV2 with TRBJ1-2; D is undetermined. The V and J ends lost 1 base and 4 bases respectively, with 4 bases between them. Germline-derived CDR1 and CDR2 are SNHLY and FYNNEI. The CDR3 consists of 12 residues.